This entry lists 5 T cell receptor beta chains sequenced from one sample in a study of cytomegalovirus exposure and HLA in healthy donors. Amplification used 60 Vbeta primers and 13 Jbeta primers. The protocol was immunoSEQ multiplex PCR, while the TCRdb copy is restricted to in-frame clones and leaves out a portion. The data contain some 180,000 clones, about 69% of them singletons. The sequenced sample consisted of PBMCs. The receptors originated from a male donor in good health and CMV-seronegative.

This clone appeared once. The CDR3 coding sequence is TGTGCCAGCAGTGAACACGGGACATCCTATGGCTACACCTTC. It codes for CASSEHGTSYGYTF. V is TRBV6-1 and J is TRBJ1-2; possibly TRBD1 for D (6 bases). Trimming shortened V by 2 bases and J by 4 bases, and 11 bases separated the two germline ends. CDR3 size: 14 residues. Per the germline V gene, CDR1 is MNHNS and CDR2 is SASEGT.

The chain joins TRBV4-1 to TRBJ2-7; TRBD2 matches 7 bases. The CDR3 runs to 14 residues. Germline V CDR1 and CDR2: MGHRA, YSYEKL. V shed 6 bases and J 3 bases; nucleotides not matched to a gene: 8. In DNA, the CDR3 is TGCGCCAGCAGTCCTAGCGGAAACGTCTACGAGCAGTACTTC. Translation: CASSPSGNVYEQYF.

The chain's CDR3 is CASSRGPGLAVPDTQYF. The CDR3 nucleotides are TGTGCCAGCAGCCGTGGACCAGGACTAGCTGTCCCAGATACGCAGTATTTT. This rearrangement joins TRBV13 to TRBJ2-3; TRBD2 matches at 8 bases. Germline lookup yields CDR1 PRHDT and CDR2 FYEKMQ (reference sequence). CDR3 length: 17 residues. With V trimmed by 5 bases and J by 4 bases, 14 bases remained unmatched.

This clone has only a few counts. This chain uses TRBV7-6 with TRBJ2-1; 7 bases are shared with TRBD1. The CDR3 extends over 16 amino acids. Germline V gene lookup returns CDR1 SGHVS and CDR2 FNYEAQ. With 5 bases clipped from V and 0 bases from J, the junction kept 7 bases outside the gene matches. The CDR3 nucleotides read TGTGCCAGCAGCGTCCGGGACAGCAGCTCCTACAATGAGCAGTTCTTC. Protein product: CASSVRDSSSYNEQFF.

In regard to this clone: The same CDR3 also results from other DNA sequences found in this sample. The chain employs TRBV6-6 and TRBJ1-5; D is ambiguous. With 7 bases removed from V and 1 base from J, the gap between germline ends came to 5 bases. CDR1 is MNHNY, CDR2 SVGAGI, per germline (reference sequence). There are 12 residues in the CDR3. The CDR3 DNA is TGTGCCAGCACCGGGAGCAATCAGCCCCAGCATTTT. Translating gives CASTGSNQPQHF.